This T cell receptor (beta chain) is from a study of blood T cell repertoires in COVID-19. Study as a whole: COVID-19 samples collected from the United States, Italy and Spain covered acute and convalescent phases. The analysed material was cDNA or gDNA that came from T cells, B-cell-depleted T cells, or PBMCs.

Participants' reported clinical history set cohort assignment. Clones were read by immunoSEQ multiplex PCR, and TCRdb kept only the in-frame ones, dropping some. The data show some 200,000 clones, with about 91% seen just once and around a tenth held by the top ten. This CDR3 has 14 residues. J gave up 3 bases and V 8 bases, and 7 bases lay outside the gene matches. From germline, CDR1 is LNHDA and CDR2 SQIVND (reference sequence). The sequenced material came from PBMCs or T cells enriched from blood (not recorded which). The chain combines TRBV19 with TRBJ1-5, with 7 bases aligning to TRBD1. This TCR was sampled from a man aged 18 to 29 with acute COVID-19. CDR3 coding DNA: TGTGCCAGTGGAACACAGGGGCTCAATCAGCCCCAGCATTTT. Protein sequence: CASGTQGLNQPQHF.